The source of this TCR beta chain is a study of blood T cell repertoires in COVID-19 (dated by TCRdb to 2018 to 2021). Study-level background: Collaborator samples came from the United States, Italy and Spain and covered acute and convalescent phases of COVID-19. The prospective study material was composed of cDNA or gDNA derived from T cells, B-cell-depleted T cells, or PBMCs. Deeply sampled blood TCRbeta repertoires from subjects exposed to, actively infected with, or recovered from COVID-19 were included in the dataset. The repertoires were released in a freely available public database meant as a resource for research on the immune response to SARS-CoV-2. Samples were obtained from the ongoing ImmuneRACE study (first 160 participants) and from 1,254 subjects provided by 6 global collaborators. A de-identified subject ID, COVID-19 status, age in years and sex were almost always included in the sample metadata. Where available, HLA class I and class II types were taken from metadata supplied by the sample provider and were not determined by assay-based typing. Overall study outcomes, separate from this receptor: Clinical and demographic metadata were provided uncurated, with the amount varying by source and participant.

Comment on this clone: Its antigen has not been determined. It has no much larger one-base neighbor in the sample; base qualities were not kept.

Each collaborating institution followed its own protocols to collect whole blood in K2EDTA tubes. For TCRbeta analysis, collaborators shipped samples in one of three forms: frozen whole blood, isolated PBMCs, or DNA extracted from either of those sample types. The CDR3, cysteine through phenylalanine, is 14 amino acids long. Only the CDR3 region is kept as DNA, spanning 42 bases read in frame from base 1. CDR1 SGHRS and CDR2 YFSETQ were looked up in the germline V gene. V was cut back by 0 bases and J by 3 bases, leaving a gap of 9 bases between them. TCRbeta CDR3 regions were amplified from genomic DNA using the immunoSEQ Assay, a bias-controlled multiplex PCR. The paper's processing steps were these. Within the assay, amplification of reference gene primers was used to estimate how many nucleated cells each sample contained. To quantify the absolute abundance of each unique TCRbeta CDR3 rearrangement, sequence reads were collapsed and filtered. For each sample, productive Simpson clonality was calculated as the square root of Simpson's diversity index across productive rearrangements. Imported from immuneACCESS, the table was reduced by TCRdb to in-frame sequences with V and J called. These copies leave out some clones; in studies compared against another copy, an unresolved V gene accounts for under half, and the cause of the remainder is not known. The D gene and trimming were derived from the DNA, and the V and J assignments and clone size from that table. In all, the sample holds tens of thousands of clones, and about 90% of those were seen once. 0.95% to 1.3% of the sample is taken by the ten largest.

The sequence was obtained from a woman aged 50 to 60 in a cohort sampled during active COVID-19. What was sequenced was peripheral blood. The chain was built from TRBV5-1 and TRBJ1-2, with the D gene uncertain. At the DNA level, the sequence is TGCGCCAGCAGCTTGGGCGTCCGGGACTATGGCTACACCTTC. Its coded protein is CASSLGVRDYGYTF.